The 20 T cell receptor beta chains reported below all come from one sample, sequenced in a study of shared clonotypes between healthy human individuals. Repertoires were generated with immunoSEQ multiplex PCR, while TCRdb's copy carries only in-frame clones and drops some. The sample has fewer than 400,000 clones, around 67% seen once; the top ten hold under 13%. What was sequenced was memory CD4+ T cells sorted from blood. The subset here: CD45RA-negative fraction. These receptors originate from a man younger than 40 in good health.

The V and J genes are TRBV27 and TRBJ2-3; the match to TRBD2 covers 10 bases. V gave up 7 bases and J gave up 11 bases; unmatched junction bases: 15. CDR3 length equals 15 residues. The germline V gene has CDR1 MNHEY and CDR2 SMNVEV (reference sequence). The CDR3 loop reads CASTAKREGLRGQYF. CDR3 nucleotides: TGTGCCAGCACGGCGAAGCGGGAGGGCCTTCGGGGGCAGTATTTT.

This CDR3 reads CASSQNQGGPQFF. CDR3 nucleotide sequence: TGCGCCAGCAGCCAAAACCAAGGGGGCCCGCAGTTCTTC. This sequence joins TRBV4-1 and TRBJ2-1; 7 nucleotides line up with TRBD1. V gave up 2 bases and J gave up 12 bases; unmatched junction bases: 7. Germline CDR1 MGHRA, CDR2 YSYEKL. The CDR3 runs 13 residues.

This sequence joins TRBV28 and TRBJ2-2, with D tentatively TRBD2 (5 bases). Germline V gene data show CDR1 as MDHEN and CDR2 as SYDVKM. V was trimmed by 6 bases and J by 7 bases, leaving 15 bases between them. This CDR3 region has 14 residues. The chain's CDR3 is CASRELARDGELFF. Here the CDR3 DNA reads TGTGCCAGCAGGGAGTTGGCGAGGGACGGGGAGCTGTTTTTT.

As concerns this clone: The same CDR3 arises from other DNA sequences in this sample as well. This chain links TRBV11-2 with TRBJ1-3, with D tentatively TRBD1 (6 bases). This CDR3 region has 13 residues. In germline, CDR1 is SGHAT, CDR2 FQNNGV. The V end was cut by 4 bases, the J end by 4 bases, with 8 bases between. The CDR3 loop is CASSSDRGNTIYF. The CDR3 region has the DNA TGTGCCAGCAGCTCAGACAGGGGAAACACCATATATTTT. The variable domain in full, completed from reference TRBV11-2 and TRBJ1-3, reads EAGVAQSPRYKIIEKRQSVAFWCNPISGHATLYWYQQILGQGPKLLIQFQNNGVVDDSQLPKDRFSAERLKGVDSTLKIQPAKLEDSAVYLCASSSDRGNTIYFGEGSWLTVV.

This sequence joins TRBV30 and TRBJ1-1; unclear D gene. Germline V gene sequence: CDR1 GTSNPN, CDR2 SVGIG (reference sequence). The ends were cut back, 0 bases at V and 4 bases at J, with 9 bases in the middle. CDR3 size: 13 residues. The chain's CDR3 is CAWSVYQPTEAFF. The CDR3 region has the DNA TGTGCCTGGAGTGTTTATCAGCCCACTGAAGCTTTCTTT.

The chain links TRBV28 to TRBJ2-7; D is perhaps TRBD1 (5 bases). Trimming cost V 4 bases and J 5 bases, with 15 bases left between them. The length of the CDR3 is 14 residues. Germline CDR1 reads MDHEN; CDR2 reads SYDVKM. In DNA, the CDR3 is TGTGCCAGCAGTTGGGTAGGGGCCGTAAACGAGCAGTACTTC. It specifies CASSWVGAVNEQYF.

This sequence joins TRBV4-1 and TRBJ1-4; 8 nucleotides match TRBD1. CDR1 is MGHRA and CDR2 is YSYEKL in the germline V gene. This CDR3 contains 16 residues. Trimming cost V 2 bases and J 4 bases; bases outside gene matches: 6. The CDR3 bases are TGCGCCAGCAGCCAAACCCAGGGGGCCGATAATGAAAAACTGTTTTTT. Protein sequence: CASSQTQGADNEKLFF.

This sequence joins TRBV28 and TRBJ2-6; D might be TRBD2 (5 bases). Trimming removed 6 bases at V and 0 bases at J, with 15 bases between. The CDR3 length is 17 residues. Germline loops: CDR1 MDHEN, CDR2 SYDVKM. As DNA, the CDR3 is TGTGCCAGCAGCCCCTCGAGGGCGGCCTCTGGGGCCAACGTCCTGACTTTC. It yields the protein CASSPSRAASGANVLTF.

This clone was counted once. The rearrangement uses TRBV5-1 and TRBJ2-3; 12 bases are a match to TRBD2. This CDR3 has 19 amino acids. Germline assignment: CDR1 SGHRS and CDR2 YFSETQ. The junction had 16 bases not matched to a gene; V was cut back by 0 bases and J by 8 bases. The CDR3 bases are TGCGCCAGCAGCTTGGTATCCCAGCCTGTCCCTAGCGGGAGGGGTACGCAGTATTTT. Its translation is CASSLVSQPVPSGRGTQYF.

The chain employs TRBV9 and TRBJ2-4; tentatively, D is TRBD1 (5 bases). CDR3 length equals 13 residues. V lost 3 bases, J lost 8 bases, and 12 bases lay in between. CDR1 SGDLS and CDR2 YYNGEE come from the germline V gene. CDR3 sequence reads: CASSADSEDIQYF. The CDR3 bases are TGTGCCAGCAGCGCAGACAGTGAGGACATTCAGTACTTC.

This clone was picked up one time. The chain is built from TRBV28 and TRBJ2-5, with a tentative D call TRBD1 (6 bases). This CDR3 has 14 amino acids. Trimming removed 6 bases from V and 6 bases from J, with 17 bases in between. Germline CDR1 reads MDHEN; CDR2 reads SYDVKM. The DNA for the CDR3 is TGTGCCAGCAGGGTGGACAGTGCAGTAAAGACCCAGTACTTC. Amino acid sequence: CASRVDSAVKTQYF.

V gene TRBV19 combines with J gene TRBJ2-1; 11 bases align to TRBD2. Germline V gene sequence: CDR1 LNHDA, CDR2 SQIVND (reference sequence). With 5 bases clipped from V and 1 base from J, the junction kept 4 bases outside the gene matches. CDR3 length equals 16 residues. CDR3 bases: TGTGCCAGTAGTTTTAGCGGGAGGGCGTCCTACAATGAGCAGTTCTTC. It yields the protein CASSFSGRASYNEQFF.

J is TRBJ1-2 and V is TRBV27; D possibly corresponds to TRBD1 (5 bases). Germline V lookup: CDR1 MNHEY, CDR2 SMNVEV (reference sequence). The CDR3 spans 15 residues. Trimming stripped 1 base from V and 5 bases from J, with 14 bases between. CDR3 sequence reads: CASSLFGGEEYGYTF. CDR3 nucleotides: TGTGCCAGCAGTTTATTTGGGGGGGAGGAATATGGCTACACCTTC.

The chain links TRBV28 to TRBJ1-2, with a possible D match to TRBD1 (6 bases). V shed 3 bases and J shed 4 bases, with 12 bases lying between them. The CDR3 sequence is 14 residues long. The germline CDR1 and CDR2 sequences are MDHEN and SYDVKM. Written as DNA, the CDR3 is TGTGCCAGCAGTTTGCACAGGGAGGGCTATGGCTACACCTTC. Encoded protein: CASSLHREGYGYTF.

J is TRBJ2-7 and V is TRBV5-6, with 10 bases aligning to TRBD1. The V gene end was trimmed by 6 bases and the J gene end by 3 bases; junction bases not matched to a gene: 6. CDR3 size: 14 residues. Germline CDR1 SGHDT, CDR2 YYEEEE. This CDR3 is CASKPTGGFYEQYF. In DNA, the CDR3 is TGTGCCAGCAAACCGACAGGGGGCTTCTACGAGCAGTACTTC.

The sample holds many counts of this clone. Other DNA sequences of this sample code for an identical CDR3. V and J are TRBV18 and TRBJ1-4; 10 nucleotides agree with TRBD1. The CDR3 runs 14 residues. V lost 3 bases and J lost 7; bases outside the gene matches: 2. Germline-derived CDR1 and CDR2 are KGHSH and LQKENI. For the CDR3, the DNA is TGTGCCAGCTCACCGGGACAGGGGAGTGAAAAACTGTTTTTT. It is translated as CASSPGQGSEKLFF.

The V and J genes are TRBV15 and TRBJ2-3; D is possibly TRBD1 (6 bases). The CDR3 sequence is 16 residues long. The V end lost 3 bases, the J end lost 3 bases, and 16 bases lay between the germline ends. Germline V gene lookup returns CDR1 LNHNV and CDR2 YYDKDF (reference sequence). For the CDR3, the DNA is TGTGCCACCAGCAGGAGCGACAGGCGGGCTACAGATACGCAGTATTTT. Amino acid sequence: CATSRSDRRATDTQYF.

This clone has just a few counts. The V and J genes are TRBV20-1 and TRBJ2-1; D remains ambiguous. The CDR3 runs 11 residues. Between the trimmed V and J ends, which lost 3 bases and 7 bases, there was a span of 7 bases. CDR1 is DFQATT, CDR2 SNEGSKA, per germline (reference sequence). CDR3 in amino acids: CSASGRNEQFF. Here the CDR3 DNA reads TGCAGTGCTAGTGGCCGTAATGAGCAGTTCTTC.

The chain couples TRBV13 to TRBJ2-2, with D possibly being TRBD1 (6 bases). Germline lookup yields CDR1 PRHDT and CDR2 FYEKMQ (reference sequence). Between the trimmed V and J ends, which lost 5 bases and 6 bases, there was a span of 13 bases. This CDR3 is 14 amino acids long. The CDR3 nucleotides read TGTGCCAGCAGCGCCGAGGGGGTACCCGGGGAGCTGTTTTTT. Translated, it gives CASSAEGVPGELFF.

The chain recombines TRBV27 with TRBJ1-2, with a possible D match to TRBD1 (6 bases). The V end lost 8 bases, the J end lost 4 bases, and 14 bases lay between the germline ends. The CDR3 extends over 13 amino acids. Germline V gene data show CDR1 as MNHEY and CDR2 as SMNVEV (reference sequence). CDR3 sequence (DNA): TGTGCCAGCCGGATAGGGGGGACCTATGGCTACACCTTC. It encodes CASRIGGTYGYTF.